These 2 T cell receptor beta chains originate from one sample sequenced in a study of T-cell reconstitution after alpha-beta-depleted transplantation in children. A TCRbeta library incorporating unique molecular identifiers was prepared. TCRdb redid the calling of the PCR reads with MiXCR, one entry per CDR3 protein. Of around 6,700 distinct CDR3 sequences in the sample, 16% are singletons; the top ten hold approximately 15%. This material consisted of PBMCs, taken before TCRalphabeta/CD19-depleted stem cell transplant. The receptor source for this set is a boy aged 2 to 9 with acute lymphoblastic leukemia, due to receive a stem cell transplant.

The chain couples TRBV20-1 to TRBJ2-5; perhaps TRBD2 as D (5 bases). Germline V gene lookup returns CDR1 DFQATT and CDR2 SNEGSKA (reference sequence). The CDR3 extends over 15 amino acids. V lost 0 bases, J lost 5 bases, and 16 bases lay in between. This CDR3 reads CSARDPRTGKETQYF. The CDR3 DNA is TGCAGTGCTAGAGATCCCCGGACGGGGAAGGAGACCCAGTACTTC.

The genes are TRBV12-3 or TRBV12-4 and TRBJ1-4; a weak D match, TRBD1 (5 bases). The CDR3 extends over 15 amino acids. The V and J ends lost 1 base and 14 bases respectively, with 20 bases between them. CDR3 residues: CASSLGSQRGLALFF. CDR3 nucleotide sequence: TGTGCCAGCAGTTTAGGCTCCCAAAGGGGACTTGCGCTGTTTTTT.